The following is a T cell receptor (beta chain) sequence with its context. This entry is derived from a study of blood T cell repertoires in COVID-19. About the study: The origin of the acute and convalescent COVID-19 samples was the United States, Italy and Spain. T cells, B-cell-depleted T cells, or PBMCs supplied cDNA or gDNA.

In the original analysis: Amplification of reference gene primers was used by the study to estimate nucleated cell counts. Generated by immunoSEQ multiplex PCR, the TCRdb table keeps only in-frame clones and is missing some. That table is the source of V, J and clone size, and D and trimming were worked out from the DNA. This table holds roughly 14,000 clones, 75% to 85% found once. The CDR3 is 17 residues long. J gave up 4 bases and V 4 bases, and 13 bases lay outside the gene matches. Per germline, CDR1 MNHEY and CDR2 SMNVEV (reference sequence). The chain has TRBV27 and TRBJ2-1, with TRBD2 matching over 7 bases. This clonotype originated in a woman aged 50 to 60 with active or convalescent COVID-19. Sequenced sample: peripheral blood. The CDR3 protein is CASSSLVSGPRYNEQFF. CDR3 sequence (DNA): TGTGCCAGCAGTTCCCTCGTTAGCGGGCCTCGGTACAATGAGCAGTTCTTC.